This T cell receptor (beta chain) was recovered during a study of blood T cell repertoires in COVID-19. Study summary: Sites across the United States, Italy and Spain contributed samples from acute and convalescent COVID-19. T cells, B-cell-depleted T cells, or PBMCs provided the cDNA or gDNA that served as material.

Authors' methods: Reference gene primer amplification in the assay estimated nucleated cell counts. Using immunoSEQ multiplex PCR, the repertoire was profiled, and TCRdb retains in-frame clones only, with some absent. Clone size and V and J calls were adopted from that table, with D and trimming inferred from the DNA. Of over 110,000 clones listed, 70% to 90% were seen once; the top ten hold 28%. There are 15 residues in the CDR3. CDR1 is SGHNT and CDR2 is YYREEE in the germline V gene (reference sequence). Trimming at V came to 4 bases and at J to 5 bases, leaving 4 bases not matched to a gene. This clone was seen a handful of times.

The rearrangement uses TRBV5-4 and TRBJ1-6; 9 nucleotides align to TRBD1. The source of this sequence is a human donor in a cohort sampled during active COVID-19. What was sequenced was peripheral blood. CDR3 loop: CASSPWTGDNSPLHF. DNA for the CDR3: TGTGCCAGCAGCCCCTGGACAGGGGATAATTCACCCCTCCACTTT.